This TCR beta chain was profiled in a study of blood T cells in healthy people across ages. This clonotype was counted ten times or more. Together with a sample-barcoded 5' primer, a J-beta primer mix was included in a second PCR lasting about 7 to 11 cycles. All samples yielded 2.5 million or more CDR3-containing paired-end reads. TCRdb re-called the 5' RACE reads through MiXCR, storing one row per CDR3 protein. Of 850,000 or so distinct CDR3 sequences listed, around 28% are singletons. J lost 4 bases, V lost 1 base, and 3 bases had no gene match. CDR3 size: 13 residues. Germline V gene lookup returns CDR1 DFQATT and CDR2 SNEGSKA (reference sequence).

The clonotype was recovered from an elderly woman in good health. The rearrangement joins TRBV20-1 to TRBJ1-2; 7 nucleotides line up with TRBD1. Sequenced material: blood. The CDR3 sequence is CSARVGQAYGYTF. The CDR3 bases are TGCAGTGCTAGAGTCGGACAGGCCTATGGCTACACCTTC.